Below are 30 T cell receptor beta chains sequenced from a single sample in a study of CD4 and CD8 cells across lung adenocarcinoma regions. One entry per CDR3 protein, called by TCRdb with MiXCR from the PCR reads. The sample lists about 19,000 distinct CDR3 sequences, 45% to 50% occurring once. The sequencing input was CD8+ T cells from the margin of a lung tumor. The receptors derive from a male donor with lung adenocarcinoma. The CD4 and CD8 labels of this study may be unreliable.

V and J are TRBV7-2 and TRBJ2-3; no definite D call. The V gene's germline CDR1 is SGHTA and CDR2 FQGNSA. The V and J ends lost 3 bases and 6 bases respectively, with 13 bases between them. The CDR3 consists of 14 residues. The CDR3: CASSFSPVSDTQYF. CDR3 in DNA: TGTGCCAGCAGCTTTTCTCCAGTCTCTGATACGCAGTATTTT. Looking up the rest from reference TRBV7-2 and TRBJ2-3 gives the full variable domain: GAGVSQSPSNKVTEKGKDVELRCDPISGHTALYWYRQSLGQGLEFLIYFQGNSAPDKSGLPSDRFSAERTGGSVSTLTIQRTQQEDSAVYLCASSFSPVSDTQYFGPGTRLTVL.

The chain links TRBV11-1 to TRBJ2-3; D call uncertain. V shed 3 bases and J shed 4 bases, with 8 bases lying between them. Per germline, CDR1 SGHAT and CDR2 FQDESV (reference sequence). The CDR3 runs 13 residues. CDR3 protein: CASSFTSPDTQYF. CDR3 nucleotides: TGTGCCAGCAGCTTTACGAGCCCAGATACGCAGTATTTT. The entire variable domain, with the rest obtained from reference TRBV11-1 and TRBJ2-3, is as follows: EAEVAQSPRYKITEKSQAVAFWCDPISGHATLYWYRQILGQGPELLVQFQDESVVDDSQLPKDRFSAERLKGVDSTLKIQPAELGDSAMYLCASSFTSPDTQYFGPGTRLTVL.

This clonotype showed up just a few times. This chain connects TRBV12-3 or TRBV12-4 to TRBJ2-1; 11 nucleotides line up with TRBD1. The junction had 7 bases not matched to a gene; V was cut back by 5 bases and J by 4 bases. The CDR3 is 16 amino acids. The CDR3 reads CASSARGQGAYNEQFF. As DNA, the CDR3 is TGTGCCAGCAGTGCCCGAGGACAGGGGGCATACAATGAGCAGTTCTTC.

This clonotype was detected a few times. The chain links TRBV7-2 to TRBJ2-3, with TRBD2 as a possible D gene (7 bases). The CDR3 loop spans 14 amino acids. In germline, CDR1 is SGHTA, CDR2 FQGNSA. The V gene lost 5 bases and the J gene lost 4 bases, with 13 bases spanning the gap. The CDR3 loop reads CASSRGGAADTQYF. The DNA of the CDR3 is TGTGCCAGCAGCCGAGGGGGGGCGGCAGATACGCAGTATTTT.

This chain joins TRBV6-2 or TRBV6-3 and TRBJ1-2; a weak D match, TRBD1 (6 bases). The V gene lost 0 bases and the J gene lost 4 bases, with 9 bases spanning the gap. The CDR3 consists of 14 residues. Germline V gives CDR1 MNHEY, CDR2 SVGEGT. CDR3 in amino acids: CASSYSQGRYGYTF. CDR3 nucleotide sequence: TGTGCCAGCAGTTACTCACAGGGTCGCTATGGCTACACCTTC.

In regard to this clonotype: The junction does not match germline at one end; this may be a read error. This chain joins TRBV6-1 and TRBJ2-3, with D maybe TRBD1 (5 bases). Germline CDR1 and CDR2: MNHNS and SASEGT. The CDR3 runs 14 residues. The CDR3 region has the DNA TGTGCCAGCAGAGACTGGACCACGACAGATGCGCAGTATTTT. The encoded protein is CASRDWTTTDAQYF.

CDR3 loop: CASRILTARGTEAFF. For the CDR3, the DNA is TGTGCCAGCAGAATCCTGACGGCCCGAGGGACTGAAGCTTTCTTT. This sequence joins TRBV12-3 or TRBV12-4 and TRBJ1-1, with D uncertain. CDR3 length: 15 amino acids. The V end lost 6 bases, the J end lost 5 bases, and 19 bases lay between the germline ends.

With regard to this clonotype: An end of the junction differs from the germline gene, which may be a read error. The chain has TRBV6-1 and TRBJ2-3; no firm D call. This CDR3 has 13 amino acids. Germline V gives CDR1 MNHNS, CDR2 SASEGT. In DNA form, the CDR3 reads TGTGCCAGCAAGCCAGTGATCACCGAGGCGCAGTTTTTT. Translating gives CASKPVITEAQFF.

The V gene is TRBV27, the J gene TRBJ2-1; 10 nucleotides match TRBD2. This CDR3 spans 15 amino acids. Per the germline V gene, CDR1 is MNHEY and CDR2 is SMNVEV (reference sequence). J was trimmed by 2 bases and V by 5 bases; bases with no gene match: 3. The CDR3 nucleotides are TGTGCCAGCAGTCGACTAGCGGGCACCTACAATGAGCAGTTCTTC. Its protein product is CASSRLAGTYNEQFF.

This chain uses TRBV27 with TRBJ2-5, with TRBD1 matching 7 bases. The CDR3 length is 13 residues. The germline V gene has CDR1 MNHEY and CDR2 SMNVEV (reference sequence). V lost 6 bases and J lost 5; bases outside the gene matches: 6. The CDR3 protein is CASRRQGLETQYF. The CDR3 DNA sequence: TGTGCCAGCAGACGACAGGGTTTGGAGACCCAGTACTTC.

This clonotype showed up just a few times. The V and J genes are TRBV9 and TRBJ2-3, with 9 positions matching TRBD2. The germline CDR1 and CDR2 sequences are SGDLS and YYNGEE. The CDR3 is 17 residues long. V lost 2 bases to trimming and J lost 4 bases; unmatched junction nucleotides: 11. The CDR3 sequence: CASSVLPRAGGADTQYF. The DNA for the CDR3 is TGTGCCAGCAGCGTGCTCCCTCGGGCGGGAGGGGCAGATACGCAGTATTTT.

This clonotype was seen just once. The V and J genes are TRBV6-1 and TRBJ2-5; 10 bases fit TRBD2. Judging by the DNA end, TRBJ2-3 fits better; the J call may be wrong. This CDR3 has 15 amino acids. CDR1 is MNHNS, CDR2 SASEGT, per germline. The CDR3 spells CARGNGGLAAETQYF. The CDR3 bases are TGTGCCAGGGGCAACGGCGGACTAGCGGCAGAGACCCAGTATTTT.

The V call is TRBV10-1, the J call TRBJ2-3; possibly TRBD2 for D (7 bases). The end of the DNA aligns better with TRBJ2-7, so the J call may be wrong. Germline CDR1 WNHNN, CDR2 SYGVQD (reference sequence). The CDR3 spans 16 residues. CDR3 amino acids: CATLVPGGRNTETQYF. DNA for the CDR3: TGCGCCACCCTGGTTCCCGGGGGGCGGAACACAGAGACGCAGTACTTC.

The rearrangement joins TRBV5-1 to TRBJ2-1; D perhaps matches TRBD1 (6 bases). The CDR3 totals 14 residues. Germline V gene lookup returns CDR1 SGHRS and CDR2 YFSETQ. The V end was cut by 2 bases, the J end by 2 bases, with 8 bases between. The CDR3 DNA sequence: TGCGCCAGCAGCTTAGGACAGACCTACAATGAGCAGTTCTTC. Its protein is CASSLGQTYNEQFF.

The V gene is TRBV25-1, the J gene TRBJ2-1, with no clear D. Per germline, CDR1 MGHDK and CDR2 SYGVNS. CDR3 length: 14 amino acids. Trimming left V 5 bases short and J 5 bases short, with 13 bases between. CDR3 nucleotide sequence: TGTGCCAGCAGTCCGGGCTCAGGAGACAATGAGCAGTTCTTC. This encodes CASSPGSGDNEQFF.

There are a few counts of this clonotype. The CDR3 DNA reads TGTGCCAGCATCAACCCCCCCGGGGAGCTGTTTTTT. Translation gives CASINPPGELFF. V is TRBV12-3 or TRBV12-4 and J is TRBJ2-2; no clear D gene. V gave up 7 bases and J gave up 6 bases, with 9 bases separating them. This CDR3 is built from 12 residues.

The rearrangement links TRBV25-1 to TRBJ2-1; 13 nucleotides agree with TRBD2. This CDR3 is built from 17 residues. V was pared by 6 bases and J by 3 bases, with 8 bases of the junction left unmatched. Germline V gene data show CDR1 as MGHDK and CDR2 as SYGVNS. This chain's CDR3 is CASRGGTSGMVYNEQFF. The CDR3 bases are TGTGCCAGCAGGGGCGGGACTAGCGGGATGGTCTACAATGAGCAGTTCTTC.

In its sample, this clonotype was seen a few times. The chain has TRBV27 and TRBJ2-5; 8 bases match TRBD2. Germline-derived CDR1 and CDR2 are MNHEY and SMNVEV (reference sequence). CDR3 length: 13 amino acids. The V segment lost 4 bases and the J segment 9 bases; nucleotides outside the gene matches: 7. In DNA, the CDR3 is TGTGCCAGCAGTTCCCGGGGGGGCACGGCCCAGTACTTC. It encodes CASSSRGGTAQYF.

The chain employs TRBV6-1 and TRBJ2-1; no reliable D call. This CDR3 has 16 residues. V dropped 7 bases and J dropped 1 base, with 17 bases sitting between them. Germline V gene sequence: CDR1 MNHNS, CDR2 SASEGT. The CDR3 DNA reads TGTGCCAGCACCCCCCCCGGCCCGGCTTCCTACAATGAGCAGTTCTTC. Its translation is CASTPPGPASYNEQFF.

The rearrangement joins TRBV7-9 to TRBJ2-5; D remains ambiguous. The CDR3 contains 14 residues. The germline V gene has CDR1 SEHNR and CDR2 FQNEAQ (reference sequence). CDR3 in DNA: TGTGCGGGCTCAGCAGCCGGTGGGTCAGAGACCCAGTACTTC. It encodes CAGSAAGGSETQYF.

On this clonotype itself: The junction does not match germline at one end; this may be a read error. This sequence joins TRBV6-1 and TRBJ2-3; D possibly corresponds to TRBD2 (6 bases). The germline V gene has CDR1 MNHNS and CDR2 SASEGT. This CDR3 contains 14 residues. The CDR3 reads CAGTGGRDDDTQYF. DNA of the CDR3: TGTGCCGGCACCGGGGGTCGGGACGACGATACGCAGTATTTC.

J is TRBJ2-5 and V is TRBV6-1; D is uncertain. V was pared by 6 bases and J by 5 bases, with 7 bases between. This CDR3 region has 11 residues. Germline V gives CDR1 MNHNS, CDR2 SASEGT. The CDR3 spells CASSPLETQYF. The CDR3 DNA follows: TGTGCCAGCAGCCCCTTGGAGACCCAGTACTTC.

As DNA, the CDR3 is TGTGCGGGGAGTGGAGCCTGGGACCAAGATACGCAGTACTTC. This sequence encodes CAGSGAWDQDTQYF. The genes are TRBV6-1 and TRBJ2-3; D is perhaps TRBD1 or TRBD2 (5 bases each). The J call may be incorrect, as the DNA end agrees better with TRBJ2-7. The CDR3 loop spans 14 amino acids. CDR1 is MNHNS and CDR2 is SASEGT in the germline V gene.

The chain couples TRBV10-1 to TRBJ2-3, with 16 bases lining up with TRBD2. There are 20 residues in the CDR3. With 0 bases clipped from V and 11 bases from J, the junction kept 17 bases outside the gene matches. The germline CDR1 and CDR2 sequences are WNHNN and SYGVQD (reference sequence). The CDR3 is CASSESSGLAGGPSTEEQYF. The CDR3 nucleotides read TGCGCCAGCAGTGAGTCCTCGGGACTAGCGGGAGGGCCTAGCACAGAGGAGCAGTATTTT.

This clonotype was seen ten or more times. The gene calls are TRBV7-2 and TRBJ1-6; no reliable D call. The CDR3 covers 15 residues. The germline V and J ends were trimmed by 1 base and 7 bases, with 11 bases remaining between them. Germline CDR1 is SGHTA and CDR2 is FQGNSA. The DNA of the CDR3 is TGTGCCAGCAGCTTAGAAATAACGCCGAATTCACCCCTCCACTTT. Its translation is CASSLEITPNSPLHF.

The chain joins TRBV5-4 to TRBJ2-1; 8 bases line up with TRBD2. V lost 4 bases and J lost 5; bases outside the gene matches: 8. Germline V gene data show CDR1 as SGHNT and CDR2 as YYREEE (reference sequence). The CDR3 has 15 residues. The CDR3 DNA is TGTGCCAGCAGCAGTCGGACTAGCTGGAACAATGAGCAGTTCTTC. It codes for CASSSRTSWNNEQFF.

This clonotype has just one count. V usage is TRBV6-1 and J usage is TRBJ2-6, with D possibly being TRBD1 (5 bases). V lost 6 bases to trimming and J lost 0 bases, with 6 bases between them. This CDR3 is 14 amino acids long. Germline V gene sequence: CDR1 MNHNS, CDR2 SASEGT. This CDR3 reads CASRDSSGANVLTF. The DNA for the CDR3 is TGTGCCAGCAGAGACAGCTCTGGGGCCAACGTCCTGACTTTC.

The chain couples TRBV6-1 to TRBJ2-3; TRBD2 matches 13 bases. V lost 6 bases and J lost 2; bases outside the gene matches: 8. Germline V gene lookup returns CDR1 MNHNS and CDR2 SASEGT. The CDR3 covers 17 residues. This CDR3 reads CASRRGTSGTNTDTQYF. The CDR3 region has the DNA TGTGCCAGCAGAAGAGGGACTAGCGGGACGAACACAGATACGCAGTATTTT.

This clonotype was found a few times. The chain recombines TRBV5-1 with TRBJ1-2; a weak D match, TRBD1 (5 bases). V gave up 3 bases and J gave up 3 bases, with 18 bases separating them. There are 16 residues in the CDR3. Germline V gives CDR1 SGHRS, CDR2 YFSETQ. CDR3 sequence (DNA): TGCGCCAGCAGCTCTCAGGAGGGGAAGGACTACTATGGCTACACCTTC. This gives the protein CASSSQEGKDYYGYTF.

V usage is TRBV27 and J usage is TRBJ2-1, with 7 bases identical to TRBD2. The J call is uncertain, as TRBJ2-7 better fits the DNA end. The CDR3 has 15 residues. The germline CDR1 and CDR2 sequences are MNHEY and SMNVEV (reference sequence). CDR3 region: CASRPSGSGAYEQYF. The DNA of the CDR3 is TGTGCCAGCCGACCTAGCGGCTCCGGGGCCTACGAGCAGTACTTC.